The clone carrying this T cell receptor (beta chain) was seen more than once but under ten times. The antigen remains undetermined. CDR1 and CDR2 from the germline V gene are SEHNR and FQNEAQ (reference sequence). V lost 2 bases and J lost 7, with 20 bases in between. There are 16 residues in the CDR3. The data are from a study of identical twins. Whole-study results and caveats: Abundant beta clonotypes from cord blood bore fewer insertions; memory repertoires lacked this pattern. It was out-of-frame TCR alpha sharing in monozygotic twins that models underestimated.

Template switching added a universal primer site; cDNA carried unique molecular identifiers. TCRdb re-called the 5' RACE reads through MiXCR, storing one row per CDR3 protein. The data hold 300,000 to 400,000 distinct CDR3 sequences, with roughly 12% observed a single time. In addition, the sample was reused for a study of yellow fever vaccine responses in identical twins.

This TCR was sampled from a woman aged 18 to 35 in good health. Sequenced sample: CD8+ T cells sorted from blood. The chain recombines TRBV7-9 with TRBJ1-2; D is perhaps TRBD1 (5 bases). In nucleotides, the CDR3 is TGTGCCAGCAGCTTAACCGGAGGGCGGGGCGCAGGTGGCTACACCTTC. Residues: CASSLTGGRGAGGYTF.